The 3 T cell receptor beta chains reported below all come from one sample, sequenced in a study of blood T cell repertoires in COVID-19 (dated by TCRdb to about 2020). Library creation used the immunoSEQ multiplex PCR assay. What TCRdb holds here is the immuneACCESS table cut down to in-frame rearrangements. Part of the clones is not present; checked against another copy, under half of the missing clones reflect an unresolved V gene, and the others are unexplained. For this sample there are some 200,000 clones; about 81% appear just once. Approximately 15% of the sample rests with the top ten. The specimen was peripheral blood. The receptors shown here come from a man younger than 40 with active or convalescent COVID-19.

V is TRBV19 and J is TRBJ1-1; 8 bases map to TRBD1. The V gene's germline CDR1 is LNHDA and CDR2 SQIVND (reference sequence). The CDR3 extends over 14 amino acids. V trimming: 3 bases; J trimming: 7 bases; junction bases outside the gene matches: 7. The CDR3 sequence is CASSMAQGVHEAFF. DNA of the CDR3: TGTGCCAGTAGTATGGCACAGGGGGTACATGAAGCTTTCTTT. The full variable domain, in which reference TRBV19 and TRBJ1-1 provide the parts outside the CDR3, is DGGITQSPKYLFRKEGQNVTLSCEQNLNHDAMYWYRQDPGQGLRLIYYSQIVNDFQKGDIAEGYSVSREKKESFPLTVTSAQKNPTAFYLCASSMAQGVHEAFFGQGTRLTVV.

CDR3 sequence (DNA): TGTGCCAGCAGCTTAGAGCTGACGGGAGTTAGGGGGGAGCTGTTTTTT. It codes for CASSLELTGVRGELFF. The V gene is TRBV7-2, the J gene TRBJ2-2; perhaps TRBD2 as D (6 bases). The CDR3 is 16 amino acids. Per germline, CDR1 SGHTA and CDR2 FQGNSA. V lost 1 base, J lost 8 bases, and 17 bases lay in between.

The rearrangement uses TRBV4-1 and TRBJ1-1, with no clear D. CDR1 and CDR2 (germline): MGHRA, YSYEKL. The CDR3 loop spans 16 amino acids. Trimming removed 0 bases from V and 1 base from J, with 12 bases in between. CDR3 nucleotides: TGCGCCAGCAGCCAAGATCGCGCCGGTCCGAACACTGAAGCTTTCTTT. Translated: CASSQDRAGPNTEAFF.